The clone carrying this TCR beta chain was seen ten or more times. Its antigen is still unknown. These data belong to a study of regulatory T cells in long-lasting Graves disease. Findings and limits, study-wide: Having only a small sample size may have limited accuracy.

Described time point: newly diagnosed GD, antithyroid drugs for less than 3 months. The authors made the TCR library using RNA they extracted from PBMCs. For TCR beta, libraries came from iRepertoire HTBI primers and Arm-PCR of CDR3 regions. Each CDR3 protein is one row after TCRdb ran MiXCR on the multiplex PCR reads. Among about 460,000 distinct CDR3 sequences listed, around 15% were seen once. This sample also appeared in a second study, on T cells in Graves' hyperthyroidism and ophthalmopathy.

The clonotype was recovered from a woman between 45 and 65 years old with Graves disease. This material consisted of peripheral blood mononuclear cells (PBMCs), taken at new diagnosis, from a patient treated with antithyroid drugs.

The CDR3 DNA sequence: TGTGCCAGCAGCGTAGGGGCAAATCAGCCCCAGCATTTT. Its protein is CASSVGANQPQHF. The J gene is TRBJ1-5, the V gene TRBV9, with no clear D. This CDR3 is 13 amino acids long. From germline, CDR1 is SGDLS and CDR2 YYNGEE. The V end was cut by 0 bases, the J end by 4 bases, with 5 bases between.